The next 23 T cell receptor beta chains were all read from a single sample in a study of T cells in women clearing cervical HPV infection. Clones were sequenced by immunoSEQ multiplex PCR, and TCRdb holds only the in-frame ones, with some missing. The sample has more than 15,000 clones. The sample comprised blood buffy coat. The source is a woman between 18 and 75 years old with a cervical HPV16 infection that either progressed to CIN3+ or cleared (not recorded which).

Note on this clone: The read terminates 3 residues ahead of where the CDR3 ends, so the germline J gene completes it. The chain recombines TRBV11-2 with TRBJ1-2; a weak D match, TRBD1 (6 bases). Trimming pared 0 bases from V and 3 bases from J, leaving 11 bases between. The V gene's germline CDR1 is SGHAT and CDR2 FQNNGV. The CDR3 totals 15 residues. This CDR3 reads CASSLDRGGYYGYTF. Incomplete CDR3 DNA: TGTGCCAGCAGCTTAGATCGAGGGGGTTACTATGGC.

Turning to this clone: The CDR3 end lies 3 residues beyond the end of the read and is filled in from the germline J gene. The chain links TRBV29-1 to TRBJ1-1; tentatively, D is TRBD1 (6 bases). The germline V and J ends were trimmed by 7 bases and 6 bases, with 15 bases remaining between them. This CDR3 has 12 residues. Germline V gene data show CDR1 as SQVTM and CDR2 as ANQGSEA. The DNA read from the CDR3 is TGCAGCGGTAAAACAGGGATCTCTGAA. This sequence encodes CSGKTGISE. The entire CDR3 protein reads CSGKTGISEAFF.

Considering frequency, this clone is medium-sized. Read coverage stops 3 residues before the CDR3 terminus; the germline J gene supplies the remainder. The rearrangement links TRBV20-1 to TRBJ2-4, with TRBD2 as a possible D gene (5 bases). V lost 6 bases to trimming and J lost 3 bases, with 12 bases between them. The CDR3 is made up of 13 amino acids. The germline V gene has CDR1 DFQATT and CDR2 SNEGSKA (reference sequence). CDR3 bases read: TGCAGTGCCCCGGACGGGGTCAAAAACATT. Its translation: CSAPDGVKNI. The whole CDR3 reads CSAPDGVKNIQYF.

On this clone itself: Read coverage stops 3 residues before the CDR3 terminus; the germline J gene supplies the remainder. The chain carries TRBV29-1 and TRBJ1-2, with unresolved D. V was trimmed by 4 bases and J by 0 bases, leaving 12 bases between them. Germline values: CDR1 SQVTM, CDR2 ANQGSEA. The CDR3 totals 14 residues. The sequenced part of the CDR3 DNA is TGCAGCGTTGCCCAGGAACTAGCTAACTATGGC. It codes for CSVAQELANYG. The whole CDR3 sequence reads CSVAQELANYGYTF.

Concerning this clone: The read comes to an end 3 residues before the CDR3 does, leaving the germline J gene to fill in the end. V is TRBV11-2 and J is TRBJ2-7; D ambiguous. Per germline, CDR1 SGHAT and CDR2 FQNNGV. The germline V and J ends were trimmed by 5 bases and 3 bases, with 11 bases remaining between them. The CDR3 loop spans 13 amino acids. The sequenced CDR3 bases are TGTGCCAGCAGCCCCCGTTTCGGCTACGAG. As protein: CASSPRFGYE. The entire CDR3 reads CASSPRFGYEQYF.

Comments on this clone: Read data end 3 residues before the CDR3 end; the end is taken from the germline J gene. The rearrangement links TRBV7-3 to TRBJ1-1, with D possibly matching TRBD1 (5 bases). The V end lost 5 bases, the J end lost 4 bases, and 17 bases lay between the germline ends. Germline V gene lookup returns CDR1 SGHTA and CDR2 FQGTGA. The CDR3 loop spans 15 amino acids. This CDR3 reads CASSVGVMGVTEAFF. CDR3 bases read: TGTGCCAGCAGCGTAGGGGTTATGGGAGTCACTGAA. Full variable domain (missing parts from reference TRBV7-3 and TRBJ1-1): GAGVSQTPSNKVTEKGKYVELRCDPISGHTALYWYRQSLGQGPEFLIYFQGTGAADDSGLPNDRFFAVRPEGSVSTLKIQRTERGDSAVYLCASSVGVMGVTEAFFGQGTRLTVV.

About this clone itself: Read sequence stops 3 residues before the CDR3 end, and the germline J gene provides the missing end. This rearrangement joins TRBV27 to TRBJ2-1; 12 bases align to TRBD2. The CDR3 totals 17 residues. V was clipped by 0 bases and J by 4 bases; unmatched bases: 4. Germline V gives CDR1 MNHEY, CDR2 SMNVEV (reference sequence). The CDR3 reads CASSLSRLAGAYNEQFF. Incomplete CDR3 DNA: TGTGCCAGCAGTTTATCGAGACTAGCGGGAGCATACAATGAG.

About this clone itself: The missing CDR3 end, 3 residues past where the read stops, is filled in from the germline J gene. The chain uses TRBV11-2 and TRBJ2-7; 7 positions agree with TRBD2. The V gene's germline CDR1 is SGHAT and CDR2 FQNNGV. This CDR3 comprises 14 residues. With 3 bases clipped from V and 4 bases from J, the junction kept 6 bases outside the gene matches. The sequenced part of the CDR3 DNA is TGTGCCAGCAGCTTTTCCGGGGGGAAATACGAG. It translates to CASSFSGGKYE. The full-length CDR3 reads as CASSFSGGKYEQYF.

With regard to this clone: The read comes to an end 3 residues before the CDR3 does, leaving the germline J gene to fill in the end. V and J are TRBV19 and TRBJ2-1; 7 bases are shared with TRBD2. The CDR3 is made up of 16 amino acids. Germline V gene lookup returns CDR1 LNHDA and CDR2 SQIVND (reference sequence). The trim removed 6 bases at V and 6 bases at J, leaving 14 bases unmatched. This chain's CDR3 is CASSPGGGLPANEQFF. The sequenced CDR3 bases are TGTGCCAGTAGCCCTGGGGGGGGACTACCGGCCAATGAG.

With respect to this clone: Coverage ceases 3 residues before the CDR3 finishes, and the germline J gene fills in the end. The chain carries TRBV7-6 and TRBJ2-5; 8 positions agree with TRBD2. Germline V gene sequence: CDR1 SGHVS, CDR2 FNYEAQ. CDR3 size: 13 residues. V shed 9 bases, J shed 1 base, and the junction held 4 bases outside the gene matches. The CDR3 protein is CARRTSLQETQYF. CDR3 bases read: TGTGCCAGAAGGACTAGCCTCCAAGAGACC.

Note on this clone: The observed sequence ends 3 residues before the CDR3 terminus, with the missing tail filled in from the germline J gene. This chain links TRBV5-5 with TRBJ1-3; D is perhaps TRBD1 (5 bases). The CDR3 totals 14 residues. The germline V gene encodes CDR1 SGHKS and CDR2 YYEKEE (reference sequence). Trimming shortened V by 5 bases and J by 3 bases, and 12 bases separated the two germline ends. The CDR3 DNA, read in part, is TGTGCCAGCAGATCGGGGGGTTATGGAAACACC. It translates to CASRSGGYGNT. From start to end, the CDR3 is CASRSGGYGNTIYF. Supplemented by reference TRBV5-5 and TRBJ1-3, the full variable domain reads DAGVTQSPTHLIKTRGQQVTLRCSPISGHKSVSWYQQVLGQGPQFIFQYYEKEERGRGNFPDRFSARQFPNYSSELNVNALLLGDSALYLCASRSGGYGNTIYFGEGSWLTVV.

As for this clone: The CDR3 end falls 3 residues outside the read, so it is completed with the germline J gene. The J gene is TRBJ1-1, the V gene TRBV19; maybe TRBD1 (6 bases). V was clipped by 5 bases and J by 1 base, with 17 bases between them. The CDR3 is made up of 16 amino acids. Germline V gives CDR1 LNHDA, CDR2 SQIVND (reference sequence). The CDR3 protein is CASSATLQGGNTEAFF. CDR3 bases read: TGTGCCAGTAGTGCCACCCTACAGGGAGGGAACACTGAA.

A word on this clone: The read halts 3 residues ahead of the CDR3 end, with the missing end drawn from the germline J gene. The chain combines TRBV30 with TRBJ1-5, with D perhaps TRBD1 (5 bases). CDR1 and CDR2 from the germline V gene are GTSNPN and SVGIG (reference sequence). V lost 2 bases to trimming and J lost 6 bases, with 17 bases between them. CDR3 length: 15 amino acids. CDR3 sequence: CAWSSFTGGGQPQHF. The sequenced part of the CDR3 DNA is TGTGCCTGGAGTAGTTTCACAGGAGGTGGTCAGCCC. The complete variable domain, with remaining parts taken from reference TRBV30 and TRBJ1-5, reads SQTIHQWPATLVQPVGSPLSLECTVEGTSNPNLYWYRQAAGRGLQLLFYSVGIGQISSEVPQNLSASRPQDRQFILSSKKLLLSDSGFYLCAWSSFTGGGQPQHFGDGTRLSIL.

To note about this clone: The sequenced fragment ends 3 residues before the CDR3 boundary, so the rest is inferred from the germline J gene. The chain couples TRBV19 to TRBJ2-7; D uncertain. Trimming removed 3 bases at V and 0 bases at J, with 9 bases between. The CDR3 length is 14 residues. Germline V gene sequence: CDR1 LNHDA, CDR2 SQIVND (reference sequence). CDR3 amino acids: CASSIPGSSYEQYF. The CDR3 DNA, read in part, is TGTGCCAGTAGTATCCCTGGCAGCTCCTACGAG.

The CDR3 sequence is CASSEGGDMSNQPQHF. The part of the CDR3 DNA that was read is TGTGCCAGCAGTGAAGGAGGTGACATGAGCAATCAGCCC. The V call is TRBV6-1, the J call TRBJ1-5; D is unresolved. The read halts 3 residues ahead of the CDR3 end, with the missing end drawn from the germline J gene. CDR1 and CDR2 (germline): MNHNS, SASEGT. The CDR3 has 16 residues. V lost 1 base and J lost 1, with 11 bases in between.

A word on this clone: The missing CDR3 end, 3 residues past where the read stops, is filled in from the germline J gene. J is TRBJ1-2 and V is TRBV30, with D unclear. CDR3 length equals 11 residues. Deletions cut 1 base from V and 4 bases from J, with 4 bases between. Germline lookup yields CDR1 GTSNPN and CDR2 SVGIG (reference sequence). Partial CDR3 DNA: TGTGCCTGGAGTGGGCTCTATGGC. Translating it yields CAWSGLYG. In full, the CDR3 is CAWSGLYGYTF.

Partial CDR3 DNA: TGTGCCAGCAGCTCGGGACTGGCCTACGAG. Its translation: CASSSGLAYE. The whole CDR3 protein reads CASSSGLAYEQYF. The V gene is TRBV7-9, the J gene TRBJ2-7; maybe TRBD2 (6 bases). Sequencing ends 3 residues short of the CDR3 end; the germline J gene provides the rest. Germline loops: CDR1 SEHNR, CDR2 FQNEAQ (reference sequence). The CDR3 has 13 amino acids. V was shortened by 4 bases and J by 2 bases, with 9 bases between the two germline ends.

A note on this clone: The CDR3 goes on 3 residues after the read ends, and that part is filled in from the germline J gene. The chain joins TRBV6-2 or TRBV6-3 to TRBJ2-5, with TRBD1 identical over 11 bases. J lost 1 base, V lost 4 bases, and 5 bases had no gene match. Germline V CDR1 and CDR2: MNHEY, SVGEGT. The CDR3 loop spans 16 amino acids. The CDR3 is CASSSGQGAPQETQYF. The CDR3 DNA, read in part, is TGTGCCAGCAGTTCCGGACAGGGGGCGCCCCAAGAGACC.

CDR3 protein: CSARDGPGSRGETQYF. The covered CDR3 bases are TGCAGTGCTAGAGATGGTCCCGGGTCCCGTGGAGAGACC. The chain joins TRBV20-1 to TRBJ2-5, with D uncertain. Read sequence stops 3 residues before the CDR3 end, and the germline J gene provides the missing end. This CDR3 has 16 residues. Germline assignment: CDR1 DFQATT and CDR2 SNEGSKA (reference sequence). Trimming stripped 0 bases from V and 4 bases from J, with 18 bases between.

Considering frequency, this clone is medium-sized (0.01 to 0.1%). The read is 3 residues too short to cover the CDR3 end, so that end is filled in from the germline J gene. V and J are TRBV29-1 and TRBJ2-3; 7 nucleotides line up with TRBD2. The length of the CDR3 is 14 residues. Germline loops: CDR1 SQVTM, CDR2 ANQGSEA. V lost 6 bases, J lost 6 bases, and 12 bases stayed unmatched. The CDR3 protein is CSVARPIAGDTQYF. The CDR3 bases that were read are TGCAGCGTGGCGAGGCCCATAGCGGGTGATACG.

Incomplete CDR3 DNA: TGTGCCAGCAGTTTAGAAGTGATTGGGGATACAGGGAGGCCCGGGGAG. Amino acids: CASSLEVIGDTGRPGE. The whole CDR3 is CASSLEVIGDTGRPGELFF. The gene calls are TRBV12-3 or TRBV12-4 and TRBJ2-2; D could derive from TRBD1 or TRBD2 (6 bases each). The read ends 3 residues early relative to the CDR3; the germline J gene fills the gap. The V and J ends lost 1 base and 6 bases respectively, with 24 bases between them. CDR3 length equals 19 residues.

In regard to this clone: The read ends 3 residues before the CDR3 terminus; that terminus is restored from the germline J gene. The chain is built from TRBV5-1 and TRBJ2-2; D is possibly TRBD2 (6 bases). From germline, CDR1 is SGHRS and CDR2 YFSETQ. This CDR3 has 16 residues. V lost 6 bases and J 0 bases, leaving 15 bases between the germline ends. The part of the CDR3 DNA that was read is TGCGCCAGCAACCAATGGAGGGCCTCGAACACCGGGGAG. It translates to CASNQWRASNTGE. The CDR3, in full, reads CASNQWRASNTGELFF.

With respect to this clone: The CDR3 is cut off 3 residues early in the read; its end comes from the germline J gene. The chain has TRBV20-1 and TRBJ2-7, with 7 bases matching TRBD2. This CDR3 has 15 amino acids. V shed 6 bases and J 2 bases; nucleotides not matched to a gene: 13. Germline V gene data show CDR1 as DFQATT and CDR2 as SNEGSKA (reference sequence). The CDR3 is CSADNHTSAAYEQYF. CDR3 bases read: TGCAGTGCCGACAACCACACTAGCGCCGCCTACGAG.